The T cell receptor (beta chain) under discussion was sequenced for a study of long-term antiretroviral therapy in people with HIV. Among participants with HIV, every one received treatment in the United States. Findings and limits, study-wide: Repertoires in HIV (unlike those of controls) had narrower CDR3 length ranges.

The V and J ends lost 0 bases and 6 bases, in that order; junction bases with no gene match: 7. Germline V gives CDR1 SQVTM, CDR2 ANQGSEA. CDR3 length: 17 residues. Researchers ran immunoSEQ v3.0 at survey level. The table came from immunoSEQ multiplex PCR; TCRdb's copy has only in-frame clones and leaves some out. The data hold 25,000 to 30,000 clones, with 84% observed a single time. About this clone itself: Its antigen remains unidentified.

This specimen was unsorted PBMCs, taken 0.4 years after starting antiretroviral therapy. The chain recombines TRBV29-1 with TRBJ2-3, with TRBD2 matching 15 bases. This sequence was found in a young man with HIV. The DNA for the CDR3 is TGCAGCGTTGAAGAGTGGACTAGCGGGGGGGCTAGCGATACGCAGTATTTT. Protein product: CSVEEWTSGGASDTQYF.